Below, 29 T cell receptor beta chains from the same sample are listed, as sequenced in a study of graft-versus-host responses after intestinal transplantation. Method: immunoSEQ multiplex PCR; TCRdb's copy keeps in-frame clones and lacks some. The profile shows 50,000 to 55,000 clones, 70% to 90% of them singletons. The antigens for these receptors are not known. Source: unstimulated CD4+ T cells sorted from spleen or lymph node cells, taken before transplant. Every receptor here comes from a human donor who was the organ donor for an intestinal transplant.

The chain has TRBV30 and TRBJ2-1; 8 positions agree with TRBD2. With 5 bases clipped from V and 2 bases from J, the junction kept 2 bases outside the gene matches. The length of the CDR3 is 13 residues. CDR1 and CDR2 from the germline V gene are GTSNPN and SVGIG (reference sequence). The CDR3 region is CAWSGLAYNEQFF. CDR3 DNA sequence: TGTGCCTGGTCGGGACTAGCCTACAATGAGCAGTTCTTC. The whole variable domain, remainder taken from reference TRBV30 and TRBJ2-1, is SQTIHQWPATLVQPVGSPLSLECTVEGTSNPNLYWYRQAAGRGLQLLFYSVGIGQISSEVPQNLSASRPQDRQFILSSKKLLLSDSGFYLCAWSGLAYNEQFFGPGTRLTVL.

A few counts support this clone. The chain combines TRBV6-1 with TRBJ2-2, with 10 bases aligning to TRBD1. CDR3 length equals 17 residues. The V segment lost 3 bases and the J segment 5 bases; nucleotides outside the gene matches: 9. Germline-derived CDR1 and CDR2 are MNHNS and SASEGT. CDR3 in DNA: TGTGCCAGCAGTGACCCTTATGGACAGGGGGGAACCGGGGAGCTGTTTTTT. Amino acid sequence: CASSDPYGQGGTGELFF.

This chain connects TRBV5-1 to TRBJ2-7, with 11 bases that match TRBD2. Germline-derived CDR1 and CDR2 are SGHRS and YFSETQ. Trimming took 2 bases from V and 4 from J; bases not matched to a gene: 11. This CDR3 is built from 17 residues. Written as DNA, the CDR3 is TGCGCCAGCAGCTTATTAGCGGGAGGGCCCTCCTTTTACGAGCAGTACTTC. Its translation is CASSLLAGGPSFYEQYF. Based on the CDR3 plus reference TRBV5-1 and TRBJ2-7, the full variable domain is KAGVTQTPRYLIKTRGQQVTLSCSPISGHRSVSWYQQTPGQGLQFLFEYFSETQRNKGNFPGRFSGRQFSNSRSEMNVSTLELGDSALYLCASSLLAGGPSFYEQYFGPGTRLTVT.

V is TRBV10-3 and J is TRBJ2-7; TRBD2 agrees at 11 bases. The V segment lost 4 bases and the J segment 7 bases; nucleotides outside the gene matches: 0. The germline V gene has CDR1 ENHRY and CDR2 SYGVKD. CDR3 length equals 12 residues. In nucleotides, the CDR3 is TGTGCCATCAGTGGACTAGCGGGAGAGCAGTACTTC. Protein product: CAISGLAGEQYF.

The gene calls are TRBV30 and TRBJ2-7, with D maybe TRBD1 (5 bases). The CDR3 sequence is 13 residues long. Germline values: CDR1 GTSNPN, CDR2 SVGIG (reference sequence). With 3 bases removed from V and 8 bases from J, the gap between germline ends came to 17 bases. The CDR3 DNA is TGTGCCTGGAGCCCTGGGGCCGACAGACAGCAGTACTTC. Its protein is CAWSPGADRQQYF.

This clone was seen only once. The rearrangement links TRBV7-2 to TRBJ1-1; D remains ambiguous. The CDR3 loop spans 13 amino acids. V lost 6 bases to trimming and J lost 5 bases, with 13 bases between them. CDR1 is SGHTA and CDR2 is FQGNSA in the germline V gene. This CDR3 is CASSYYAGTEAFF. CDR3 coding DNA: TGTGCCAGCAGTTACTACGCGGGGACTGAAGCTTTCTTT.

J is TRBJ1-5 and V is TRBV7-2; tentatively, D is TRBD1 (5 bases). V lost 2 bases, J lost 1 base, and 12 bases lay in between. Germline V gene lookup returns CDR1 SGHTA and CDR2 FQGNSA. The CDR3 covers 16 residues. The CDR3 loop is CASSLIGGGSNQPQHF. In DNA, the CDR3 is TGTGCCAGCAGCTTAATTGGCGGGGGAAGCAATCAGCCCCAGCATTTT. Combining the CDR3 with reference TRBV7-2 and TRBJ1-5 gives the whole variable domain GAGVSQSPSNKVTEKGKDVELRCDPISGHTALYWYRQSLGQGLEFLIYFQGNSAPDKSGLPSDRFSAERTGGSVSTLTIQRTQQEDSAVYLCASSLIGGGSNQPQHFGDGTRLSIL.

The chain recombines TRBV7-9 with TRBJ1-2; 8 nucleotides match TRBD1. The ends lost 5 bases at V and 3 bases at J; junction bases unmatched: 11. Germline values: CDR1 SEHNR, CDR2 FQNEAQ (reference sequence). The CDR3 covers 16 residues. DNA of the CDR3: TGTGCCAGCAGCCTTCCGCGGACAGGGCCGGACTATGGCTACACCTTC. This codes for CASSLPRTGPDYGYTF.

The chain links TRBV7-9 to TRBJ2-6; no clear D. In germline, CDR1 is SEHNR, CDR2 FQNEAQ (reference sequence). The CDR3 totals 17 residues. The V gene lost 1 base and the J gene lost 0 bases, with 10 bases spanning the gap. The CDR3: CASSLVRGSSGANVLTF. The CDR3 region has the DNA TGTGCCAGCAGCTTAGTGCGAGGATCCTCTGGGGCCAACGTCCTGACTTTC.

J is TRBJ2-7 and V is TRBV7-2; possibly TRBD1 for D (6 bases). V was trimmed by 5 bases and J by 4 bases, leaving 27 bases between them. Germline values: CDR1 SGHTA, CDR2 FQGNSA. This CDR3 region has 18 residues. Here the CDR3 reads CASSPRSRQQGFGYEQYF. For the CDR3, the DNA is TGTGCCAGCAGCCCCCGAAGCCGACAACAGGGATTTGGGTACGAGCAGTACTTC. The whole variable domain, filled in from reference TRBV7-2 and TRBJ2-7, reads GAGVSQSPSNKVTEKGKDVELRCDPISGHTALYWYRQSLGQGLEFLIYFQGNSAPDKSGLPSDRFSAERTGGSVSTLTIQRTQQEDSAVYLCASSPRSRQQGFGYEQYFGPGTRLTVT.

V usage is TRBV7-2 and J usage is TRBJ2-1; 10 bases are a match to TRBD2. The CDR3 runs to 16 residues. In germline, CDR1 is SGHTA, CDR2 FQGNSA. V gave up 2 bases and J gave up 6 bases; unmatched junction bases: 7. The CDR3 loop is CASSLYIPSGGNEQFF. CDR3 nucleotides: TGTGCCAGCAGCTTATACATCCCTAGCGGGGGCAATGAGCAGTTCTTC.

V is TRBV11-2 and J is TRBJ2-1; 11 nucleotides agree with TRBD2. J lost 7 bases, V lost 0 bases, and 5 bases had no gene match. CDR3 length: 16 residues. Germline values: CDR1 SGHAT, CDR2 FQNNGV. The CDR3 region has the DNA TGTGCCAGCAGCTTAGAGATAGCGGGAGGGCGAAATGAGCAGTTCTTC. This translates into CASSLEIAGGRNEQFF.

The DNA for the CDR3 is TGTGCCAGCAGTGTACAGAGGGCTCCCAGCGGGAAAAACATTCAGTACTTC. The encoded protein is CASSVQRAPSGKNIQYF. J is TRBJ2-4 and V is TRBV6-1, with D perhaps matching TRBD2 (6 bases). CDR3 length equals 17 residues. Germline V gene lookup returns CDR1 MNHNS and CDR2 SASEGT. The germline V and J ends were trimmed by 4 bases and 4 bases, with 20 bases remaining between them.

The chain uses TRBV30 and TRBJ2-7, with TRBD1 matching over 9 bases. This CDR3 spans 15 amino acids. Germline V gene data show CDR1 as GTSNPN and CDR2 as SVGIG (reference sequence). V shed 1 base and J 0 bases; nucleotides not matched to a gene: 4. The DNA for the CDR3 is TGTGCCTGGAGTGGGGGGACAGGGTCCTCCTACGAGCAGTACTTC. Its translation: CAWSGGTGSSYEQYF.

The rearrangement links TRBV19 to TRBJ2-2; 13 bases are a match to TRBD2. The CDR3 consists of 16 residues. V shed 7 bases and J 7 bases; nucleotides not matched to a gene: 9. CDR1 LNHDA and CDR2 SQIVND come from the germline V gene (reference sequence). CDR3 in amino acids: CASTKRTSGSSGELFF. The CDR3 region has the DNA TGTGCCAGTACCAAAAGGACTAGCGGGAGCAGCGGGGAGCTGTTTTTT.

The CDR3 DNA reads as TGTGCCAGTAGTACCCCTAAGGGGAGCGGGACGGGCACAGATACGCAGTATTTT. Its translation is CASSTPKGSGTGTDTQYF. The chain uses TRBV19 and TRBJ2-3; 7 positions agree with TRBD2. The V and J ends lost 4 bases and 1 base, in that order; junction bases with no gene match: 14. The CDR3 sequence is 18 residues long. CDR1 is LNHDA, CDR2 SQIVND, per germline (reference sequence).

V usage is TRBV4-1 and J usage is TRBJ2-3; TRBD2 matches 11 bases. From germline, CDR1 is MGHRA and CDR2 YSYEKL. The CDR3 runs 16 residues. V lost 1 base and J lost 1; bases outside the gene matches: 1. The CDR3 nucleotides are TGCGCCAGCAGCCAAGTAGCGGGAGGGGGCACAGATACGCAGTATTTT. This sequence encodes CASSQVAGGGTDTQYF.

As regards this clone: Compared with germline, one end of the junction differs, possibly owing to a read error. V usage is TRBV5-4 and J usage is TRBJ1-2; D is possibly TRBD1 (5 bases). Germline-derived CDR1 and CDR2 are SGHNT and YYREEE (reference sequence). CDR3 length equals 15 residues. As DNA, the CDR3 is TGTGCCAGCAGCTTGATCTGGGTATGGGACTATGGCCACACCTTC. As protein: CASSLIWVWDYGHTF. The full variable domain, its missing parts supplied by reference TRBV5-4 and TRBJ1-2, is ETGVTQSPTHLIKTRGQQVTLRCSSQSGHNTVSWYQQALGQGPQFIFQYYREEENGRGNFPPRFSGLQFPNYSSELNVNALELDDSALYLCASSLIWVWDYGHTFGSGTRLTVV.

The V gene is TRBV5-1, the J gene TRBJ2-3, with 10 bases aligning to TRBD2. CDR3 length: 16 residues. Trimming took 0 bases from V and 2 from J; bases not matched to a gene: 3. Germline V gene data show CDR1 as SGHRS and CDR2 as YFSETQ. The CDR3 sequence: CASSLGAGGYTDTQYF. As DNA, the CDR3 is TGCGCCAGCAGCTTGGGAGCGGGAGGGTACACAGATACGCAGTATTTT.

The chain links TRBV6-5 to TRBJ1-1, with 7 bases that match TRBD1. The germline gives CDR1 MNHEY, CDR2 SVGAGI. The CDR3 consists of 15 residues. The ends lost 2 bases at V and 0 bases at J; junction bases unmatched: 3. The CDR3 nucleotides read TGTGCCAGCAGTTACGAGGGGGCTATGAACACTGAAGCTTTCTTT. Amino acid sequence: CASSYEGAMNTEAFF.

This sequence joins TRBV18 and TRBJ2-5; D remains unclear. Germline-derived CDR1 and CDR2 are KGHSH and LQKENI. CDR3 length equals 12 residues. Trimming removed 2 bases from V and 5 bases from J, with 6 bases in between. The CDR3 nucleotides read TGTGCCAGCTCACCATCTGTGGAGACCCAGTACTTC. It encodes CASSPSVETQYF.

The chain combines TRBV7-8 with TRBJ1-3, with 9 bases identical to TRBD1. Germline trimming cut 1 base from V and 8 bases from J; bases unmatched to any gene: 6. The CDR3 is 15 amino acids. Germline CDR1 is SGHVS and CDR2 is FQNEAQ. As DNA, the CDR3 is TGTGCCAGCAGCTTAGGGGACAGGGCGGTTCACACCATATATTTT. Its protein is CASSLGDRAVHTIYF. Together with reference TRBV7-8 and TRBJ1-3, the CDR3 gives the full variable domain: GAGVSQSPRYKVAKRGQDVALRCDPISGHVSLFWYQQALGQGPEFLTYFQNEAQLDKSGLPSDRFFAERPEGSVSTLKIQRTQQEDSAVYLCASSLGDRAVHTIYFGEGSWLTVV.

This chain links TRBV7-2 with TRBJ2-5, with D perhaps matching TRBD2 (6 bases). V was shortened by 3 bases and J by 7 bases, with 21 bases between the two germline ends. Looked up from germline, CDR1 is SGHTA and CDR2 is FQGNSA. The CDR3 contains 16 residues. In DNA, the CDR3 is TGTGCCAGCAGCTTGGATTCCGGGACTCTACTAGGGACCCAGTACTTC. Translated, it gives CASSLDSGTLLGTQYF.

V gene TRBV5-1 combines with J gene TRBJ2-3; a weak D match, TRBD2 (5 bases). The CDR3 runs 15 residues. The V end lost 1 base, the J end lost 3 bases, and 12 bases lay between the germline ends. From germline, CDR1 is SGHRS and CDR2 YFSETQ. The DNA of the CDR3 is TGCGCCAGCAGCTTGTCGTCGAGGGATACAGATACGCAGTATTTT. Translated: CASSLSSRDTDTQYF.

V gene TRBV5-1 combines with J gene TRBJ2-7; 13 nucleotides align to TRBD2. V was pared by 8 bases and J by 6 bases, with 8 bases of the junction left unmatched. CDR1 is SGHRS and CDR2 is YFSETQ in the germline V gene. CDR3 length: 14 amino acids. DNA for the CDR3: TGCGCCAGTACACCACTAGCGGGAGGGCCCGAGCAGTACTTC. It specifies CASTPLAGGPEQYF.

This chain links TRBV28 with TRBJ1-2; D might be TRBD1 (5 bases). CDR3 length: 15 residues. Trimming cost V 3 bases and J 6 bases, with 17 bases left between them. Germline V gene lookup returns CDR1 MDHEN and CDR2 SYDVKM. The CDR3: CASSFRGRAWNGYTF. The CDR3, as DNA: TGTGCCAGCAGTTTTAGGGGCAGGGCATGGAATGGCTACACCTTC.

The chain joins TRBV9 to TRBJ2-3; TRBD1 aligns across 9 bases. The CDR3 sequence is 15 residues long. The V gene's germline CDR1 is SGDLS and CDR2 YYNGEE. The ends lost 4 bases at V and 4 bases at J; junction bases unmatched: 7. The DNA of the CDR3 is TGTGCCAGCAGCCTAAGGGGACAGGGACCAGATACGCAGTATTTT. The encoded protein is CASSLRGQGPDTQYF.

This CDR3 reads CASTRQGNTGELFF. The CDR3 bases are TGTGCCAGCACGAGACAGGGGAATACCGGGGAGCTGTTTTTT. The genes are TRBV25-1 and TRBJ2-2; TRBD1 matches at 8 bases. CDR1 is MGHDK, CDR2 SYGVNS, per germline. The CDR3 extends over 14 amino acids. J gave up 5 bases and V 7 bases, and 6 bases lay outside the gene matches.

This chain joins TRBV7-2 and TRBJ2-2; 7 nucleotides align to TRBD2. J was trimmed by 7 bases and V by 4 bases; bases with no gene match: 12. The CDR3 is 16 amino acids. Germline lookup yields CDR1 SGHTA and CDR2 FQGNSA. For the CDR3, the DNA is TGTGCCAGCAGCTCCCGGGAGGCAGGGTGGATCGGGGAGCTGTTTTTT. This gives the protein CASSSREAGWIGELFF.